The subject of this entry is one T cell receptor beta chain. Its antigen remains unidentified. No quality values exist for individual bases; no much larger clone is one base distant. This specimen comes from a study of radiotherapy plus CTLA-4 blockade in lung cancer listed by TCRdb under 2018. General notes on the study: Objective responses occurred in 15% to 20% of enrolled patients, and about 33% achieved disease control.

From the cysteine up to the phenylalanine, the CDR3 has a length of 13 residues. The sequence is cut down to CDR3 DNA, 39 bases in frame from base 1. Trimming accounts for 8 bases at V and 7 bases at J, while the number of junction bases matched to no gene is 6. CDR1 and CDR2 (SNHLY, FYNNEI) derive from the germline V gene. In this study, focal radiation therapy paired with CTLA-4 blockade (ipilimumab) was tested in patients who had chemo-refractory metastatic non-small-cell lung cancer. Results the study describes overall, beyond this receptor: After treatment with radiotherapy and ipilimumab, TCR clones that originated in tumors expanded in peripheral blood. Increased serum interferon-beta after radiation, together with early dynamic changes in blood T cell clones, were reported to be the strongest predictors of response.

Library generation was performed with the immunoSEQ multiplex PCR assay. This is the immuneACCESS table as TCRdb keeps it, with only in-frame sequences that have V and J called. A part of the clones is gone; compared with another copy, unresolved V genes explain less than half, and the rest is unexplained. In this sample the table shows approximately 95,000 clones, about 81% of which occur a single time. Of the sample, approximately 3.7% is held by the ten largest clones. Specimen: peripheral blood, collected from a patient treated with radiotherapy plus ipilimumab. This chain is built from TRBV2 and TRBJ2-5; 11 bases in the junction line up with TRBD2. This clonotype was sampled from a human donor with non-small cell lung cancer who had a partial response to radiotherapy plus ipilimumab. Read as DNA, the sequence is TGTGCCAGCCAAACCGGACTAGCGGGGACCCAGTACTTC. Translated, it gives CASQTGLAGTQYF.